Described below is a single T cell receptor (beta chain) sequence and its context. The entry originates in a study of T cell responses to AZD1222 COVID-19 vaccine. The CDR3 sequence is 17 residues long. V lost 5 bases and J 3 bases, leaving 23 bases between the germline ends. CDR1 is SEHNR, CDR2 FQNEAQ, per germline (reference sequence). Assay: immunoSEQ multiplex PCR; the TCRdb copy retains only in-frame clones and omits some. This sample has roughly 180,000 clones; roughly nine tenths occur once, and the top ten carry 6.9%. The sequence was obtained from an adult in good health. The chain recombines TRBV7-9 with TRBJ2-7, with D perhaps TRBD1 (8 bases). This sample comprised peripheral blood, obtained on day 0 of AZD1222 vaccination. CDR3 bases: TGTGCCAGCAGCCCGGACAGGGAGGGTTTGGGGTACTACGAGCAGTACTTC. Translating gives CASSPDREGLGYYEQYF.